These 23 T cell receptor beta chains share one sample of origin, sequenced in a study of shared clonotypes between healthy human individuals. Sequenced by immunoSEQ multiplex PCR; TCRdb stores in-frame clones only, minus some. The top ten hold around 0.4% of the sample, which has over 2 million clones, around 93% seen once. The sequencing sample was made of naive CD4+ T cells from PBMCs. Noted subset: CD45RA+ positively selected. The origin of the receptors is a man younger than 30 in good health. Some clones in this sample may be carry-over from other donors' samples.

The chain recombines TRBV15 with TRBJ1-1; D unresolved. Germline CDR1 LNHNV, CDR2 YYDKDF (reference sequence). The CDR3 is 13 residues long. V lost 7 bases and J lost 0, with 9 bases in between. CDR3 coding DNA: TGTGCCACCATTAATGTGCTGAACACTGAAGCTTTCTTT. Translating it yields CATINVLNTEAFF.

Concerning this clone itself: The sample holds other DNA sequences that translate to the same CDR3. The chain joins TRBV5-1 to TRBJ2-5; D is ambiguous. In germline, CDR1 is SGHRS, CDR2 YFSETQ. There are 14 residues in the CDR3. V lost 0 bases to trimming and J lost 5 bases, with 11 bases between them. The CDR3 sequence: CASSLGRGGETQYF. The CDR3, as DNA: TGCGCCAGCAGCTTGGGGAGAGGTGGGGAGACCCAGTACTTC.

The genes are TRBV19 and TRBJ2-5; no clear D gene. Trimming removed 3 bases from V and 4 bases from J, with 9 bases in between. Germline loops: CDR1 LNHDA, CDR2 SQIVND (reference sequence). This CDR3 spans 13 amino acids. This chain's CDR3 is CASSITSLETQYF. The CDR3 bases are TGTGCCAGTAGTATCACCAGCCTAGAGACCCAGTACTTC.

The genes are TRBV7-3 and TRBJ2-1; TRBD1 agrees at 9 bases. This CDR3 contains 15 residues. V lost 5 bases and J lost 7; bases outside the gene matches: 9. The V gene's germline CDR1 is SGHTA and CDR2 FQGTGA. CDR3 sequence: CASSPRDRVVNEQFF. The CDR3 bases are TGTGCCAGCAGCCCCCGGGACAGGGTTGTGAATGAGCAGTTCTTC.

The CDR3 loop reads CASSFGTLNTEAFF. The CDR3, as DNA: TGTGCCAGCAGCTTTGGAACTTTAAACACTGAAGCTTTCTTT. This chain connects TRBV5-8 to TRBJ1-1; D is uncertain. V was trimmed by 2 bases and J by 2 bases, leaving 10 bases between them. The CDR3 is 14 residues long. The germline gives CDR1 SGHTS, CDR2 YDEGEE.

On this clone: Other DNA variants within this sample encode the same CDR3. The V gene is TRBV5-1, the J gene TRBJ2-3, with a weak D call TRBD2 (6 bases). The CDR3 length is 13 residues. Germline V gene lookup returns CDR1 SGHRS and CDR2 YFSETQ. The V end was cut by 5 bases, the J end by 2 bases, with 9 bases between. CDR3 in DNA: TGCGCCAGCAGTAGCGGACCCACAGATACGCAGTATTTT. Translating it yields CASSSGPTDTQYF.

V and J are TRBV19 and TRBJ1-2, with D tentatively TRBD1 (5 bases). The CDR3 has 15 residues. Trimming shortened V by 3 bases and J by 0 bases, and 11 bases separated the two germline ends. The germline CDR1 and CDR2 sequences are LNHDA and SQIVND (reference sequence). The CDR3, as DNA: TGTGCCAGTAGTATTGCGCAGGGAGCTAACTATGGCTACACCTTC. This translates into CASSIAQGANYGYTF.

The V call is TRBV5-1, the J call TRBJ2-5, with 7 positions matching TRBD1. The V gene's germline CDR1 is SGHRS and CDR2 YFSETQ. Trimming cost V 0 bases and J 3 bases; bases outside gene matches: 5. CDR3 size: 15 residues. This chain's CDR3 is CASSLGTGTEETQYF. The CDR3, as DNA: TGCGCCAGCAGCTTGGGAACCGGGACAGAAGAGACCCAGTACTTC.

CDR3 loop: CASSAYSTDTQYF. The CDR3 DNA is TGTGCCAGCAGCGCGTATAGCACAGATACGCAGTATTTT. The V gene is TRBV7-9, the J gene TRBJ2-3, with D unclear. The CDR3 is made up of 13 amino acids. Per germline, CDR1 SEHNR and CDR2 FQNEAQ (reference sequence). The V gene lost 5 bases and the J gene lost 0 bases, with 6 bases spanning the gap. The full variable domain, with the rest looked up from reference TRBV7-9 and TRBJ2-3, is DTGVSQNPRHKITKRGQNVTFRCDPISEHNRLYWYRQTLGQGPEFLTYFQNEAQLEKSRLLSDRFSAERPKGSFSTLEIQRTEQGDSAMYLCASSAYSTDTQYFGPGTRLTVL.

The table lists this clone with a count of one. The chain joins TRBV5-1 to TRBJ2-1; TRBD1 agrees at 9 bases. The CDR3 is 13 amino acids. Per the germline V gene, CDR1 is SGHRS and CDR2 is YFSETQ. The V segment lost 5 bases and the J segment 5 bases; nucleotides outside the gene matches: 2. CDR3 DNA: TGCGCCAGCAGTGGGACAGGGAACAATGAGCAGTTCTTC. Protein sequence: CASSGTGNNEQFF.

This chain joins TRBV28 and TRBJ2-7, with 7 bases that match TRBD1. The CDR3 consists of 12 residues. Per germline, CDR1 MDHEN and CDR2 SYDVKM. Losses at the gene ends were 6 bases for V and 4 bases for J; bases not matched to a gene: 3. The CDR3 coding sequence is TGTGCCAGCAGCAACAGGGGTTACGAGCAGTACTTC. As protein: CASSNRGYEQYF.

CDR3: CASIGTSTGNTGELFF. The CDR3 DNA reads as TGTGCCAGCATCGGAACCTCGACCGGGAACACCGGGGAGCTGTTTTTT. The genes are TRBV28 and TRBJ2-2; D is ambiguous. V was trimmed by 7 bases and J by 1 base, leaving 16 bases between them. Germline CDR1 and CDR2: MDHEN and SYDVKM. The length of the CDR3 is 16 residues.

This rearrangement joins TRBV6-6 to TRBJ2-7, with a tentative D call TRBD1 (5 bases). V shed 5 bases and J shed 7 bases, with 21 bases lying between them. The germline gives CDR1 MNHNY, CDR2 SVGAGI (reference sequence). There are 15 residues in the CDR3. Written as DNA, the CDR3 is TGTGCCAGCAGTCACCAACCAGAAAGGGGCTTTGAGCAGTACTTC. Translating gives CASSHQPERGFEQYF.

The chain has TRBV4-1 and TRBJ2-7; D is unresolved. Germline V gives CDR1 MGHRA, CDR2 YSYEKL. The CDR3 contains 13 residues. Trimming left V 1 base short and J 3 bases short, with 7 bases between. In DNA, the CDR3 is TGCGCCAGCAGCCAAGGGCCCGGCTACGAGCAGTACTTC. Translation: CASSQGPGYEQYF.

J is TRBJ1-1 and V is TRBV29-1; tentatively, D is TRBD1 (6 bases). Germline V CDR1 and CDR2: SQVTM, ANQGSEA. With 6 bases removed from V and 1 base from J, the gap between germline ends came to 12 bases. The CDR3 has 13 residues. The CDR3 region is CSVGRGGNTEAFF. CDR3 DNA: TGCAGCGTGGGGAGAGGGGGGAACACTGAAGCTTTCTTT.

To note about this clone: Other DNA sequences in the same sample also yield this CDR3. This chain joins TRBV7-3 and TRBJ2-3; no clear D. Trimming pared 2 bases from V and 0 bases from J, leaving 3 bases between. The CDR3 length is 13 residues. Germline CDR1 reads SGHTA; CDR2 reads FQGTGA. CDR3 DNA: TGTGCCAGCAGCTTAGGTAGCACAGATACGCAGTATTTT. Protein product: CASSLGSTDTQYF.

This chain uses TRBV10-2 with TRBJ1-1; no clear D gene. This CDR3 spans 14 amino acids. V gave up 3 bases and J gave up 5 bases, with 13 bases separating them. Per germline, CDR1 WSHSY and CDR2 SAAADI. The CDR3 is CASSEIARRTEAFF. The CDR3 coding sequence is TGCGCCAGCAGTGAAATAGCCCGCCGAACTGAAGCTTTCTTT.

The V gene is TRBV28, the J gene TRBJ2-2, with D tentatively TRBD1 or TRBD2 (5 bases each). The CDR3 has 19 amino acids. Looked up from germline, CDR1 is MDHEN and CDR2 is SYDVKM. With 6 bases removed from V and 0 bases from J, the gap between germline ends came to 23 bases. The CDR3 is CASRRNRDAYLANTGELFF. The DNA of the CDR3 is TGTGCCAGCAGGAGGAACCGGGACGCATACCTCGCGAACACCGGGGAGCTGTTTTTT.

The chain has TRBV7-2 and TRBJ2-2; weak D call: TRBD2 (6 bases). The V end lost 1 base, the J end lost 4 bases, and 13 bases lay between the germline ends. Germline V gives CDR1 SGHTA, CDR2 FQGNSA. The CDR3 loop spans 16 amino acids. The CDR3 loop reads CASSLGRGVSTGELFF. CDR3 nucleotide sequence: TGTGCCAGCAGCTTAGGGAGGGGAGTGAGCACCGGGGAGCTGTTTTTT.

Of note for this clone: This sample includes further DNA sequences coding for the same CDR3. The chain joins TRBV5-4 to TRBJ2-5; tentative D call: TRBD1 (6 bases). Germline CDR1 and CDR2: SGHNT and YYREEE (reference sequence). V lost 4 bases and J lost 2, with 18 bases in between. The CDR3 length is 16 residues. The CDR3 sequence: CASSPVGRGPQETQYF. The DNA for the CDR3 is TGTGCCAGCAGCCCAGTCGGCAGGGGACCACAAGAGACCCAGTACTTC.

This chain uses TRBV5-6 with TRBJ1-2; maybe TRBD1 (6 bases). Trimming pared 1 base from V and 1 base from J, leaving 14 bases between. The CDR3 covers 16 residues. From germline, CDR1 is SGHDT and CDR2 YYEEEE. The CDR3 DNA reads TGTGCCAGCAGCTTGCCAGGGGTAGAAGGTAACTATGGCTACACCTTC. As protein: CASSLPGVEGNYGYTF.

The CDR3 bases are TGTGCCAGCAGTTTCGCCGGACCATCCTACGAGCAGTACTTC. This gives the protein CASSFAGPSYEQYF. The chain uses TRBV2 and TRBJ2-7; D call uncertain. In germline, CDR1 is SNHLY, CDR2 FYNNEI. The CDR3 has 14 amino acids. V was trimmed by 5 bases and J by 1 base, leaving 12 bases between them.

The CDR3 region is CASSEALSQETQYF. The DNA for the CDR3 is TGTGCCAGCAGTGAAGCGCTCAGCCAAGAGACCCAGTACTTC. The V call is TRBV2, the J call TRBJ2-5; D ambiguous. Germline V gene data show CDR1 as SNHLY and CDR2 as FYNNEI. The CDR3 is 14 residues long. V lost 0 bases and J 1 base, leaving 6 bases between the germline ends.